The 17 T cell receptor beta chains below all came from one sample that was sequenced in a study of T cell responses to AZD1222 COVID-19 vaccine. Only in-frame clones appear in the TCRdb table, and some are missing; sequencing was by immunoSEQ multiplex PCR. This table holds roughly 100,000 clones, 85% to 90% found once. The specimen comprised peripheral blood, sampled on day 0 of AZD1222 vaccination. Source of these receptors: an adult in good health.

Written as DNA, the CDR3 is TGTGCCAGCAGTTCCGTGGACAAACAATACGAGCAGTACTTC. The encoded protein is CASSSVDKQYEQYF. This rearrangement joins TRBV6-5 to TRBJ2-7; tentatively, D is TRBD1 (5 bases). V lost 4 bases and J 4 bases, leaving 14 bases between the germline ends. Germline V lookup: CDR1 MNHEY, CDR2 SVGAGI. The CDR3 consists of 14 residues.

The chain is built from TRBV6-5 and TRBJ2-7; D gene uncertain. The V end was cut by 6 bases, the J end by 0 bases, with 6 bases between. This CDR3 spans 12 amino acids. Germline V gene lookup returns CDR1 MNHEY and CDR2 SVGAGI. CDR3 amino acids: CASRRSSYEQYF. The CDR3 nucleotides are TGTGCCAGCAGACGGTCCTCCTACGAGCAGTACTTC.

The rearrangement joins TRBV5-1 to TRBJ2-1; no firm D call. The CDR3 has 14 amino acids. V lost 3 bases and J lost 4, with 11 bases in between. The V gene's germline CDR1 is SGHRS and CDR2 YFSETQ. The CDR3: CASSWATQYNEQFF. The CDR3 DNA reads as TGCGCCAGCAGCTGGGCTACCCAATACAATGAGCAGTTCTTC.

The rearrangement uses TRBV6-5 and TRBJ1-2, with D unresolved. V was cut by 2 bases and J by 2 bases, with 12 bases left in between. The CDR3 loop spans 15 amino acids. CDR1 MNHEY and CDR2 SVGAGI come from the germline V gene. The CDR3 loop reads CASSYRSGANYGYTF. The CDR3 DNA sequence: TGTGCCAGCAGTTACCGTAGCGGCGCAAACTATGGCTACACCTTC.

The chain joins TRBV11-2 to TRBJ2-5; D remains unclear. CDR1 is SGHAT, CDR2 FQNNGV, per germline. CDR3 length: 14 residues. V shed 1 base and J shed 1 base, with 7 bases lying between them. The CDR3 sequence: CASSLVPGQETQYF. CDR3 in DNA: TGTGCCAGCAGCTTAGTCCCGGGCCAAGAGACCCAGTACTTC.

The genes are TRBV7-2 and TRBJ2-3, with TRBD1 matching 10 bases. This CDR3 is built from 16 residues. Germline V gives CDR1 SGHTA, CDR2 FQGNSA. The junction had 9 bases not matched to a gene; V was cut back by 5 bases and J by 4 bases. The CDR3 region is CASSRFGTGVADTQYF. Written as DNA, the CDR3 is TGTGCCAGCAGCCGGTTTGGGACAGGGGTGGCAGATACGCAGTATTTT. Variable domain in full (rest from reference TRBV7-2 and TRBJ2-3): GAGVSQSPSNKVTEKGKDVELRCDPISGHTALYWYRQSLGQGLEFLIYFQGNSAPDKSGLPSDRFSAERTGGSVSTLTIQRTQQEDSAVYLCASSRFGTGVADTQYFGPGTRLTVL.

The chain couples TRBV10-3 to TRBJ1-5; tentative D call: TRBD1 (6 bases). Germline V CDR1 and CDR2: ENHRY, SYGVKD. Trimming removed 10 bases from V and 7 bases from J, with 17 bases in between. The CDR3 loop spans 13 amino acids. The CDR3 coding sequence is TGTGCCACGGCTAGGGGGATAGGGCAGCCCCAGCATTTT. Translation gives CATARGIGQPQHF.

This clone was observed a few times. The CDR3 is CASSRTQLNYGYTF. For the CDR3, the DNA is TGTGCCAGCAGCCGGACACAGCTTAACTATGGCTACACCTTC. The chain combines TRBV11-2 with TRBJ1-2; maybe TRBD1 (5 bases). Germline CDR1 SGHAT, CDR2 FQNNGV. The ends were cut back, 5 bases at V and 1 base at J, with 11 bases in the middle. This CDR3 is built from 14 residues.

The V call is TRBV21-1, the J call TRBJ1-1. TRBV21-1 is a recognized pseudogene. CDR3 size: 14 residues. The CDR3 region has the DNA TGTGCCAGCAGCCTGGTCTTGGGGGTCACTGAAGCTTTCTTT. It specifies CASSLVLGVTEAFF.

The chain joins TRBV10-1 to TRBJ2-1, with 7 positions matching TRBD1. From germline, CDR1 is WNHNN and CDR2 SYGVQD (reference sequence). The CDR3 covers 15 residues. V shed 1 base, J shed 5 bases, and the junction held 5 bases outside the gene matches. In DNA form, the CDR3 reads TGCGCCAGCAGTGAGTTCACAGGGGACCACAATGAGCAGTTCTTC. This encodes CASSEFTGDHNEQFF.

The chain joins TRBV6-5 to TRBJ1-6, with 8 nucleotides matching TRBD1. Germline CDR1 reads MNHEY; CDR2 reads SVGAGI. After removal of 6 bases from V and 9 bases from J, the junction contained 10 bases not matched to a gene. The CDR3 has 15 residues. CDR3 loop: CASSRDRTRGSPLHF. The CDR3 DNA follows: TGTGCCAGCAGCCGGGACAGGACGCGAGGTTCACCCCTCCACTTT.

As to this clone: Other DNA sequences of this sample code for an identical CDR3. The chain combines TRBV9 with TRBJ1-1; D unresolved. The CDR3 spans 13 residues. Germline V lookup: CDR1 SGDLS, CDR2 YYNGEE. Trimming stripped 0 bases from V and 8 bases from J, with 11 bases between. The CDR3 sequence is CASSVAGVAEAFF. As DNA, the CDR3 is TGTGCCAGCAGCGTAGCTGGAGTAGCCGAAGCTTTCTTT.

The chain has TRBV28 and TRBJ1-2; 7 bases are shared with TRBD1. The length of the CDR3 is 14 residues. Looked up from germline, CDR1 is MDHEN and CDR2 is SYDVKM. V was clipped by 2 bases and J by 4 bases; unmatched bases: 4. The CDR3 region is CASSLGGGGYGYTF. The CDR3 DNA follows: TGTGCCAGCAGTTTAGGAGGGGGCGGCTATGGCTACACCTTC.

This chain joins TRBV5-4 and TRBJ2-5, with TRBD2 identical over 12 bases. Germline trimming cut 2 bases from V and 4 bases from J; bases unmatched to any gene: 6. The germline gives CDR1 SGHNT, CDR2 YYREEE (reference sequence). CDR3 length: 16 amino acids. The CDR3 here is CASSFRLAGDGETQYF. The CDR3 bases are TGTGCCAGCAGCTTTAGACTAGCGGGGGATGGAGAGACCCAGTACTTC.

The rearrangement uses TRBV6-2 or TRBV6-3 and TRBJ2-3; D remains ambiguous. Germline lookup yields CDR1 MNHEY and CDR2 SVGEGT. The CDR3 covers 12 residues. Trimming removed 0 bases from V and 14 bases from J, with 12 bases in between. The CDR3 region has the DNA TGTGCCAGCAGTTACTCGACCCGTCCGGGGTATTTT. Amino acid sequence: CASSYSTRPGYF.

This clone is a singleton in its sample. The gene calls are TRBV19 and TRBJ1-2; 9 nucleotides agree with TRBD1. Germline values: CDR1 LNHDA, CDR2 SQIVND (reference sequence). J was trimmed by 2 bases and V by 4 bases; bases with no gene match: 11. This CDR3 spans 17 amino acids. As DNA, the CDR3 is TGTGCCAGTAGTACAGGGACAGGGCGAAATTTAAACTATGGCTACACCTTC. Its protein product is CASSTGTGRNLNYGYTF.

CDR3 amino acids: CASSQASQQGRGSSGELFF. The CDR3, as DNA: TGCGCCAGCAGCCAAGCCTCCCAACAGGGGAGGGGATCTAGCGGGGAGCTGTTTTTT. The chain employs TRBV4-1 and TRBJ2-2; D is tentatively TRBD1 or TRBD2 (7 bases each). Germline CDR1 and CDR2: MGHRA and YSYEKL. This CDR3 region has 19 residues. Between the trimmed V and J ends, which lost 1 base and 7 bases, there was a span of 25 bases.